The source of this T cell receptor (beta chain) is a study of early T cells in non-severe SARS-CoV-2 infection. Trimming removed 3 bases at V and 0 bases at J, with 13 bases between. The CDR3 is 15 amino acids. Germline assignment: CDR1 SGHKS and CDR2 YYEKEE (reference sequence). This clonotype was seen ten or more times. TCRdb used MiXCR to reprocess the 5' RACE reads, holding one entry per CDR3 protein. The table lists tens of thousands of distinct CDR3 sequences, 10% of them singletons. Specimen: whole blood, collected at baseline. This receptor was obtained from an adult who was a healthcare worker with PCR-confirmed SARS-CoV-2 infection or an uninfected control (not recorded which). The chain carries TRBV5-5 and TRBJ2-7; D is possibly TRBD1 or TRBD2 (5 bases each). The chain's CDR3 is CASSWGEGFSYEQYF. The CDR3 DNA follows: TGTGCCAGCAGCTGGGGCGAGGGGTTCTCCTACGAGCAGTACTTC. Based on the CDR3 plus reference TRBV5-5 and TRBJ2-7, the full variable domain is DAGVTQSPTHLIKTRGQQVTLRCSPISGHKSVSWYQQVLGQGPQFIFQYYEKEERGRGNFPDRFSARQFPNYSSELNVNALLLGDSALYLCASSWGEGFSYEQYFGPGTRLTVT.